The 30 T cell receptor beta chains below all came from one sample that was sequenced in a study of graft-versus-host responses after intestinal transplantation. Using immunoSEQ multiplex PCR, the repertoire was profiled, and TCRdb retains in-frame clones only, with some absent. The sample gives about 69,000 clones, approximately 92% of which show up once; approximately 6.3% is in the top ten. Here the sequenced sample was bone marrow, taken approximately 100 weeks after intestinal transplantation. The receptors derive from a human patient who received an intestinal transplant, so some T cells may come from the graft donor.

The genes are TRBV28 and TRBJ2-1; 10 nucleotides agree with TRBD2. The length of the CDR3 is 16 residues. From germline, CDR1 is MDHEN and CDR2 SYDVKM. Trimming cost V 4 bases and J 0 bases; bases outside gene matches: 3. In DNA form, the CDR3 reads TGTGCCAGCAGTTCGGGACTAGCGAGCTCCTACAATGAGCAGTTCTTC. Its protein is CASSSGLASSYNEQFF.

The chain employs TRBV6-6 and TRBJ2-7; no firm D call. Germline values: CDR1 MNHNY, CDR2 SVGAGI (reference sequence). This CDR3 has 11 amino acids. Trimming shortened V by 6 bases and J by 3 bases, and 6 bases separated the two germline ends. CDR3 nucleotides: TGTGCCAGCAGGAGCCACTACGAGCAGTACTTC. It translates to CASRSHYEQYF.

J is TRBJ1-1 and V is TRBV11-2; D call uncertain. Trimming stripped 0 bases from V and 0 bases from J, with 11 bases between. CDR3 length: 16 residues. CDR1 is SGHAT, CDR2 FQNNGV, per germline. The CDR3 here is CASSLEGSFMNTEAFF. DNA for the CDR3: TGTGCCAGCAGCTTAGAGGGAAGCTTCATGAACACTGAAGCTTTCTTT.

The J gene is TRBJ1-6, the V gene TRBV5-1; TRBD1 might be the D (6 bases). Trimming cost V 1 base and J 5 bases, with 16 bases left between them. This CDR3 region has 17 residues. CDR1 and CDR2 (germline): SGHRS, YFSETQ. CDR3 loop: CASSLLLGAMNNSPLHF. For the CDR3, the DNA is TGCGCCAGCAGCTTGTTGCTGGGGGCGATGAATAATTCACCCCTCCACTTT. Full variable domain (missing parts from reference TRBV5-1 and TRBJ1-6): KAGVTQTPRYLIKTRGQQVTLSCSPISGHRSVSWYQQTPGQGLQFLFEYFSETQRNKGNFPGRFSGRQFSNSRSEMNVSTLELGDSALYLCASSLLLGAMNNSPLHFGNGTRLTVT.

This clone was picked up one time. V gene TRBV12-5 combines with J gene TRBJ2-6; 8 bases align to TRBD1. The V gene's germline CDR1 is LGHNT and CDR2 FRNRAP. The CDR3 is 17 amino acids. V was pared by 0 bases and J by 3 bases, with 4 bases of the junction left unmatched. The CDR3 loop is CASGLVTGGFGANVLTF. CDR3 DNA: TGTGCTAGTGGTTTGGTAACAGGGGGTTTTGGGGCCAACGTCCTGACTTTC.

This chain joins TRBV2 and TRBJ2-1; D unresolved. The CDR3 consists of 13 residues. Germline lookup yields CDR1 SNHLY and CDR2 FYNNEI. Trimming removed 4 bases at V and 4 bases at J, with 8 bases between. CDR3 protein: CASSVDGYNEQFF. CDR3 in DNA: TGTGCCAGCAGTGTTGACGGTTACAATGAGCAGTTCTTC.

The rearrangement links TRBV28 to TRBJ1-4, with 7 bases fitting TRBD1. This CDR3 has 14 residues. Germline lookup yields CDR1 MDHEN and CDR2 SYDVKM. J gave up 5 bases and V 4 bases, and 4 bases lay outside the gene matches. CDR3 sequence reads: CASSSGQLNEKLFF. Here the CDR3 DNA reads TGTGCCAGCAGTTCGGGACAGTTAAATGAAAAACTGTTTTTT.

The rearrangement uses TRBV9 and TRBJ2-2; D not certain. V lost 0 bases to trimming and J lost 1 base, with 10 bases between them. There are 16 residues in the CDR3. Germline assignment: CDR1 SGDLS and CDR2 YYNGEE. The CDR3 nucleotides read TGTGCCAGCAGCGTAGCGTGGAACTTGAACACCGGGGAGCTGTTTTTT. Protein: CASSVAWNLNTGELFF.

Worth noting for this clone: Different DNA sequences within this sample yield the same CDR3. The J gene is TRBJ2-5, the V gene TRBV2; no clear D gene. V shed 6 bases and J shed 3 bases, with 11 bases lying between them. Germline loops: CDR1 SNHLY, CDR2 FYNNEI. The CDR3 is made up of 13 amino acids. CDR3 amino acids: CASREDREETQYF. DNA for the CDR3: TGTGCCAGCAGAGAGGACCGGGAAGAGACCCAGTACTTC.

The chain has TRBV5-1 and TRBJ2-7; 7 bases match TRBD2. This CDR3 has 16 residues. The V gene end was trimmed by 4 bases and the J gene end by 2 bases; junction bases not matched to a gene: 12. Germline V CDR1 and CDR2: SGHRS, YFSETQ. The CDR3 DNA reads as TGCGCCAGCAGCGTAAGTGCTGGGAGGGGAACCTACGAGCAGTACTTC. Residues: CASSVSAGRGTYEQYF. Filled out from reference TRBV5-1 and TRBJ2-7, the complete variable domain reads KAGVTQTPRYLIKTRGQQVTLSCSPISGHRSVSWYQQTPGQGLQFLFEYFSETQRNKGNFPGRFSGRQFSNSRSEMNVSTLELGDSALYLCASSVSAGRGTYEQYFGPGTRLTVT.

The chain links TRBV7-6 to TRBJ2-1, with D perhaps assigned TRBD1 or TRBD2 (5 bases each). Per the germline V gene, CDR1 is SGHVS and CDR2 is FNYEAQ. The CDR3 runs to 16 residues. The V end lost 3 bases, the J end lost 3 bases, and 15 bases lay between the germline ends. CDR3: CASSFSQMGDYNEQFF. Written as DNA, the CDR3 is TGTGCCAGCAGCTTTAGCCAAATGGGGGACTACAATGAGCAGTTCTTC.

This chain uses TRBV7-9 with TRBJ1-2; D uncertain. The germline gives CDR1 SEHNR, CDR2 FQNEAQ (reference sequence). CDR3 length equals 13 residues. The V gene lost 4 bases and the J gene lost 4 bases, with 10 bases spanning the gap. The CDR3 nucleotides read TGTGCCAGCAGCTACAGCGAGAGCTATGGCTACACCTTC. Protein sequence: CASSYSESYGYTF. Supplemented by reference TRBV7-9 and TRBJ1-2, the full variable domain reads DTGVSQNPRHKITKRGQNVTFRCDPISEHNRLYWYRQTLGQGPEFLTYFQNEAQLEKSRLLSDRFSAERPKGSFSTLEIQRTEQGDSAMYLCASSYSESYGYTFGSGTRLTVV.

The V call is TRBV30, the J call TRBJ2-2, with 9 bases that match TRBD1. The CDR3 is 15 residues long. The germline V gene encodes CDR1 GTSNPN and CDR2 SVGIG (reference sequence). The junction had 7 bases not matched to a gene; V was cut back by 3 bases and J by 5 bases. The CDR3, as DNA: TGTGCCTGGAGGGCACAGGGGGCAGGTACCGGGGAGCTGTTTTTT. It encodes CAWRAQGAGTGELFF.

The V call is TRBV27, the J call TRBJ2-7, with 9 bases lining up with TRBD2. This CDR3 has 14 amino acids. The junction had 4 bases not matched to a gene; V was cut back by 6 bases and J by 1 base. CDR1 and CDR2 from the germline V gene are MNHEY and SMNVEV (reference sequence). CDR3 sequence reads: CASRVAGESYEQYF. DNA for the CDR3: TGTGCCAGCAGGGTAGCGGGAGAGTCCTACGAGCAGTACTTC.

The chain recombines TRBV5-4 with TRBJ1-2, with TRBD1 as a possible D gene (6 bases). V dropped 4 bases and J dropped 4 bases, with 14 bases sitting between them. The germline gives CDR1 SGHNT, CDR2 YYREEE (reference sequence). This CDR3 is 14 amino acids long. The CDR3 nucleotides are TGTGCCAGCAGCCCAGACAGGACTGTCTATGGCTACACCTTC. It is translated as CASSPDRTVYGYTF.

V usage is TRBV6-5 and J usage is TRBJ2-1; D ambiguous. Trimming shortened V by 4 bases and J by 6 bases, and 4 bases separated the two germline ends. Germline V CDR1 and CDR2: MNHEY, SVGAGI. The CDR3 loop spans 11 amino acids. As DNA, the CDR3 is TGTGCCAGCAGTTGGGCCAATGAGCAGTTCTTC. Residues: CASSWANEQFF.

The chain recombines TRBV19 with TRBJ1-3; D is unclear. This CDR3 is built from 14 residues. V lost 1 base and J lost 4, with 8 bases in between. Germline CDR1 reads LNHDA; CDR2 reads SQIVND (reference sequence). The CDR3 loop is CASSIVGSGNTIYF. CDR3 bases: TGTGCCAGTAGTATAGTCGGCTCGGGAAACACCATATATTTT.

CDR3 amino acids: CASNPLGQSNYGYTF. CDR3 in DNA: TGTGCCAGCAATCCCCTTGGACAGTCAAACTATGGCTACACCTTC. The chain couples TRBV6-6 to TRBJ1-2, with D maybe TRBD1 (6 bases). Germline V gives CDR1 MNHNY, CDR2 SVGAGI (reference sequence). V was clipped by 7 bases and J by 2 bases, with 17 bases between them. The length of the CDR3 is 15 residues.

This clone has only a few counts. The rearrangement links TRBV28 to TRBJ1-5, with no clear D. Trimming cost V 10 bases and J 2 bases, with 15 bases left between them. The CDR3 sequence is 14 residues long. Germline values: CDR1 MDHEN, CDR2 SYDVKM. CDR3 loop: CAIDRIAGNQPQHF. CDR3 DNA sequence: TGTGCCATAGACCGGATAGCGGGCAATCAGCCCCAGCATTTT.

The chain is built from TRBV7-9 and TRBJ1-1, with D unresolved. Trimming cost V 3 bases and J 6 bases, with 11 bases left between them. This CDR3 has 13 amino acids. Germline V gene data show CDR1 as SEHNR and CDR2 as FQNEAQ (reference sequence). The CDR3 region has the DNA TGTGCCAGCAGCTTTCTAGGTTTTGCTGAAGCTTTCTTT. This gives the protein CASSFLGFAEAFF. Full variable domain (rest looked up from reference TRBV7-9 and TRBJ1-1): DTGVSQNPRHKITKRGQNVTFRCDPISEHNRLYWYRQTLGQGPEFLTYFQNEAQLEKSRLLSDRFSAERPKGSFSTLEIQRTEQGDSAMYLCASSFLGFAEAFFGQGTRLTVV.

The chain carries TRBV5-1 and TRBJ1-5; D might be TRBD1 (6 bases). Between the trimmed V and J ends, which lost 3 bases and 6 bases, there was a span of 13 bases. The length of the CDR3 is 14 residues. Germline assignment: CDR1 SGHRS and CDR2 YFSETQ. The CDR3 region is CASSSGGGGQPQHF. CDR3 DNA sequence: TGCGCCAGCAGCTCCGGTGGGGGCGGTCAGCCCCAGCATTTT.

The chain carries TRBV28 and TRBJ2-2; a possible D gene is TRBD2 (6 bases). Germline lookup yields CDR1 MDHEN and CDR2 SYDVKM. V lost 4 bases, J lost 3 bases, and 9 bases lay in between. The CDR3 sequence is 14 residues long. The CDR3 protein is CASSYPGDTGELFF. CDR3 bases: TGTGCCAGCAGTTATCCGGGGGACACCGGGGAGCTGTTTTTT.

The chain links TRBV13 to TRBJ1-2, with 10 bases fitting TRBD1. Looked up from germline, CDR1 is PRHDT and CDR2 is FYEKMQ (reference sequence). V lost 1 base to trimming and J lost 4 bases; unmatched junction nucleotides: 9. CDR3 length: 17 residues. In DNA, the CDR3 is TGTGCCAGCAGCTTAGAGGGACAGGGGTTCGACGGCTATGGCTACACCTTC. As protein: CASSLEGQGFDGYGYTF.

The V call is TRBV21-1, the J call TRBJ2-3; the table's D call, TRBD2, has no DNA check behind it. TRBV21-1 is reported as a pseudogene. The CDR3 has 12 residues. In DNA, the CDR3 is TGTGCCAGCGAACTAGTTGCAGATACGCAGTATTTT. Translating gives CASELVADTQYF.

The J gene is TRBJ2-3, the V gene TRBV5-6, with D possibly TRBD1 on 6 matching bases. Germline V CDR1 and CDR2: SGHDT, YYEEEE. The length of the CDR3 is 14 residues. Trimming pared 2 bases from V and 7 bases from J, leaving 14 bases between. CDR3 bases: TGTGCCAGCAGCTTTGACAGGTCCCTTTATACGCAGTATTTT. It codes for CASSFDRSLYTQYF.

The chain carries TRBV7-7 and TRBJ2-1; D remains unclear. The CDR3 spans 15 residues. Trimming cost V 3 bases and J 0 bases, with 9 bases left between them. CDR1 is SSHAT and CDR2 is FNYEAQ in the germline V gene (reference sequence). The CDR3 protein is CASSFGLSSYNEQFF. DNA of the CDR3: TGTGCCAGCAGCTTCGGGCTCAGCTCCTACAATGAGCAGTTCTTC.

The chain carries TRBV5-6 and TRBJ1-1, with 9 nucleotides matching TRBD1. J gave up 5 bases and V 5 bases, and 13 bases lay outside the gene matches. Germline V CDR1 and CDR2: SGHDT, YYEEEE. The CDR3 runs to 16 residues. The CDR3 DNA reads TGTGCCAGCAGGACACCGGGACAGGGAATCCAGACTGAAGCTTTCTTT. It specifies CASRTPGQGIQTEAFF.

The gene calls are TRBV9 and TRBJ2-3, with 14 bases lining up with TRBD2. Looked up from germline, CDR1 is SGDLS and CDR2 is YYNGEE. Germline trimming cut 4 bases from V and 0 bases from J; bases unmatched to any gene: 4. This CDR3 spans 17 amino acids. CDR3 loop: CASSLGLAGASTDTQYF. CDR3 bases: TGTGCCAGCAGCTTGGGACTAGCGGGAGCAAGCACAGATACGCAGTATTTT. Using reference TRBV9 and TRBJ2-3 for the parts outside the CDR3, the full variable domain is DSGVTQTPKHLITATGQRVTLRCSPRSGDLSVYWYQQSLDQGLQFLIQYYNGEERAKGNILERFSAQQFPDLHSELNLSSLELGDSALYFCASSLGLAGASTDTQYFGPGTRLTVL.

The V call is TRBV7-6, the J call TRBJ2-2; D not certain. Germline CDR1 is SGHVS and CDR2 is FNYEAQ. V shed 5 bases and J shed 4 bases, with 8 bases lying between them. The CDR3 consists of 13 residues. This CDR3 is CASSPPATGELFF. The CDR3 DNA is TGTGCCAGCAGCCCCCCGGCCACCGGGGAGCTGTTTTTT.

The chain combines TRBV10-3 with TRBJ2-5; 9 bases line up with TRBD2. In germline, CDR1 is ENHRY, CDR2 SYGVKD. The CDR3 consists of 15 residues. Losses at the gene ends were 10 bases for V and 5 bases for J; bases not matched to a gene: 14. The CDR3 sequence: CATSYGAGGRETQYF. CDR3 DNA: TGTGCCACCTCCTACGGAGCGGGGGGCCGGGAGACCCAGTACTTC.